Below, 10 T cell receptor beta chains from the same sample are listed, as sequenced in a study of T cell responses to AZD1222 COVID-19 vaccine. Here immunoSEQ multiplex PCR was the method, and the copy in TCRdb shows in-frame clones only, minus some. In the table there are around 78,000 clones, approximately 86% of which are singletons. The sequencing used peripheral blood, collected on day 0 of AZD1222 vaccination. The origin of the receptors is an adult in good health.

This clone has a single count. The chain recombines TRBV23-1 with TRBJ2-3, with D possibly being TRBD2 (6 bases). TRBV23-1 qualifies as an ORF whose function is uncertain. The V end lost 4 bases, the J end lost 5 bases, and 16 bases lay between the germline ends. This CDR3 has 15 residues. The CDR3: CASSPLVGEEDTQYF. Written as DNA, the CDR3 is TGCGCCAGCAGTCCATTGGTCGGGGAGGAAGATACGCAGTATTTT.

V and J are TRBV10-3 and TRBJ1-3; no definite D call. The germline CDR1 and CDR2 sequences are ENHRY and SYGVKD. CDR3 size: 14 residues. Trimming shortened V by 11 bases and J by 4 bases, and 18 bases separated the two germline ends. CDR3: CASRGGLGGNTIYF. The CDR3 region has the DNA TGTGCCTCTCGCGGAGGGTTGGGCGGAAACACCATATATTTT.

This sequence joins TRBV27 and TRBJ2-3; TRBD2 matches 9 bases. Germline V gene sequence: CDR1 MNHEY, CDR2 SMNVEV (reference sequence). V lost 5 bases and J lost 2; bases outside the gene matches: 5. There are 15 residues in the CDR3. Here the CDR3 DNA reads TGTGCCAGCAGTACGCGGACTAGCGACACAGATACGCAGTATTTT. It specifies CASSTRTSDTDTQYF.

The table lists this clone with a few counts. CDR3 coding DNA: TGTGCCAGTAGTCAACAGGAGGGTGAAAAACTGTTTTTT. It codes for CASSQQEGEKLFF. J is TRBJ1-4 and V is TRBV19, with a weak D call TRBD1 (5 bases). Germline V gives CDR1 LNHDA, CDR2 SQIVND (reference sequence). CDR3 length equals 13 residues. V was trimmed by 5 bases and J by 7 bases, leaving 11 bases between them.

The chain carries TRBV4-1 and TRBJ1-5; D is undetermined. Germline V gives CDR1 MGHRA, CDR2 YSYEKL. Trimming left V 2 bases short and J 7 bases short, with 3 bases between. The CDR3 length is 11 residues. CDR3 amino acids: CASSQRQPQHF. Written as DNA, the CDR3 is TGCGCCAGCAGCCAAAGGCAGCCCCAGCATTTT.

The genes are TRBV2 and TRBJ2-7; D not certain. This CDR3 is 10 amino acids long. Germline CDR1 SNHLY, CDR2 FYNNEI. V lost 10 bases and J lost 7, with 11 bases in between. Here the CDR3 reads CATSSREQYF. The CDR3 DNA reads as TGTGCCACCTCCTCAAGGGAGCAGTACTTC. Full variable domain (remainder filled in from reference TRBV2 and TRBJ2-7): EPEVTQTPSHQVTQMGQEVILRCVPISNHLYFYWYRQILGQKVEFLVSFYNNEISEKSEIFDDQFSVERPDGSNFTLKIRSTKLEDSAMYFCATSSREQYFGPGTRLTVT.

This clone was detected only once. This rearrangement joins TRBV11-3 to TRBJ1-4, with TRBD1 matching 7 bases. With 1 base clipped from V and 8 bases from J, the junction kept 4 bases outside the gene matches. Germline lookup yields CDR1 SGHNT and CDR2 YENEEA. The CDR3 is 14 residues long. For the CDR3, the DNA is TGTGCCAGCAGCTTAGGTCGGACAGGAGAAAAACTGTTTTTT. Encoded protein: CASSLGRTGEKLFF.

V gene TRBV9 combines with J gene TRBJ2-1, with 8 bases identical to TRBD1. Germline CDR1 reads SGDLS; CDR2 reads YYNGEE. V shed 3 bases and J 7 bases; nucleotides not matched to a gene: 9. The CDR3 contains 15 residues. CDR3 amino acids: CASSASGGLWNEQFF. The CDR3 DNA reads TGTGCCAGCAGCGCCTCAGGGGGCTTGTGGAATGAGCAGTTCTTC. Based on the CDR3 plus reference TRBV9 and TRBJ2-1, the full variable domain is DSGVTQTPKHLITATGQRVTLRCSPRSGDLSVYWYQQSLDQGLQFLIQYYNGEERAKGNILERFSAQQFPDLHSELNLSSLELGDSALYFCASSASGGLWNEQFFGPGTRLTVL.

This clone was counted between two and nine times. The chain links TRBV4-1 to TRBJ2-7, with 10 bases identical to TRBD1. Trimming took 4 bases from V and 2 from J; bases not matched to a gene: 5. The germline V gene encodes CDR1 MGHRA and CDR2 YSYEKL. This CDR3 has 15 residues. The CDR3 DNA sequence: TGCGCCAGCAGCCTATCCGGGACAGGGGCCTACGAGCAGTACTTC. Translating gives CASSLSGTGAYEQYF.

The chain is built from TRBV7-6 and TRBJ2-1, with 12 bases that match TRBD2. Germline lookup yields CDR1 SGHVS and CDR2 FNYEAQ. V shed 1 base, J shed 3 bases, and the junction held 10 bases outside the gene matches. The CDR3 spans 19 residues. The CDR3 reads CASSLGTGASGRGYNEQFF. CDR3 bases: TGTGCCAGCAGCTTAGGGACCGGGGCTAGCGGGAGGGGCTACAATGAGCAGTTCTTC.